The TCR beta chain under discussion was sequenced for a study of T cell clones after liver transplantation. Germline values: CDR1 LGHNA, CDR2 YSLEER. The CDR3 length is 17 residues. Sequencing was performed with immunoSEQ multiplex PCR; in TCRdb, only in-frame clones are kept and a portion is missing. The sample includes some 75,000 clones, 80% seen only once; the top ten take roughly 0.54%. Regarding this clone: At one end, the junction sequence differs from germline, possibly due to a read error.

This clonotype originated in a human donor who received a liver transplant. The rearrangement links TRBV4-3 to TRBJ2-2; 11 bases map to TRBD2. Sequencing was performed on CD4+ T cells from blood, taken before liver transplant. CDR3 amino acids: CAGSPSTSGSRTGELFF. The CDR3 DNA is TGCGCCGGCAGCCCGTCTACTAGCGGGAGTCGGACCGGGGAGCTGTTTTTT.